This TCR beta chain was sequenced during a study of T cells in women clearing cervical HPV infection. Study at large: Control women cleared a single incident HPV16 infection within 12 months. Controls gave blood once infection was undetectable; cases at lesion identification. Study observations and caveats: Controls had more TRBV6-7 (0.16%) than cases (approximately 0.11%). CIN3+ cases had significantly higher TCR richness than controls; evenness did not differ.

Remarks on this clone: What it binds is unknown. The read ends 3 residues before the CDR3 terminus; that terminus is restored from the germline J gene.

V was cut by 3 bases and J by 0 bases, with 10 bases left in between. Looked up from germline, CDR1 is SGHRS and CDR2 is YFSETQ. This CDR3 is built from 15 residues. Assay used: immunoSEQ multiplex PCR; TCRdb lists only in-frame clones, some missing. The sample has roughly 8,300 clones. This sequence was found in a woman aged 18-70 years with a cervical HPV16 infection that either progressed to CIN3+ or cleared (not recorded which). The sequenced sample was blood buffy coat. This chain joins TRBV5-1 and TRBJ2-1; no clear D gene. The CDR3 sequence: CASSWPKSSYNEQFF. The CDR3 DNA, read in part, is TGCGCCAGCAGCTGGCCCAAAAGCTCCTACAATGAG.